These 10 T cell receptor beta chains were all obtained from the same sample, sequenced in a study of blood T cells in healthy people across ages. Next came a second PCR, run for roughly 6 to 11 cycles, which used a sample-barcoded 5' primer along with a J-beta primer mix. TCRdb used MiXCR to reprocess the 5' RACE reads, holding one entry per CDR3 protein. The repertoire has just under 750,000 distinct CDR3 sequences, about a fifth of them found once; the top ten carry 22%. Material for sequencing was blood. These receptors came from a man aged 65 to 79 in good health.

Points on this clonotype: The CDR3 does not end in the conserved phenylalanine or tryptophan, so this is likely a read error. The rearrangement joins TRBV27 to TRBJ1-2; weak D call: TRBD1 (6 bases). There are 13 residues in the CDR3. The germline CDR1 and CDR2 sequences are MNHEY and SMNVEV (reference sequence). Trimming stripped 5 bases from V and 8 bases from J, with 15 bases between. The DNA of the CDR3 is TGTGCCAGCAGTAAAGCGACAGGCTCGGGCTACACCTAC. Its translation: CASSKATGSGYTY.

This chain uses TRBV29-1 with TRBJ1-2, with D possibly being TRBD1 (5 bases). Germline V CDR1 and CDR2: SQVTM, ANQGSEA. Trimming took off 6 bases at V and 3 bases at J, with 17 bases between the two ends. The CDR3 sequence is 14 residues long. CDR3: CSVHVGGVDYGYTF. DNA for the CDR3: TGCAGCGTCCATGTGGGGGGGGTTGACTATGGCTACACCTTC.

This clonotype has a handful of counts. Written as DNA, the CDR3 is TGTGCCATCAGTGGTTGGGATGAAGAGACCCAGTACTTC. This codes for CAISGWDEETQYF. This chain uses TRBV10-3 with TRBJ2-5; D not resolved. This CDR3 is 13 amino acids long. Germline CDR1 reads ENHRY; CDR2 reads SYGVKD. The V and J ends lost 4 bases and 3 bases respectively, with 9 bases between them.

CDR3 nucleotides: TGTGCCAGCAGCCCTGTAACTAGCGGACCGTACGAGCAGTACGTC. Its translation is CASSPVTSGPYEQYV. This rearrangement joins TRBV7-6 to TRBJ2-7; TRBD2 matches 8 bases. The length of the CDR3 is 15 residues. The V gene end was trimmed by 5 bases and the J gene end by 4 bases; junction bases not matched to a gene: 10. CDR1 and CDR2 (germline): SGHVS, FNYEAQ.

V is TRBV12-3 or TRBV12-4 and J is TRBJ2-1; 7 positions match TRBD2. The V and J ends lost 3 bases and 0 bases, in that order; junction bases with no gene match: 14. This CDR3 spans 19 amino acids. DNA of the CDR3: TGTGCCAGCAGTTTTTCAACGGGGAGGGGAATAAGCTCCTACAATGAGCAGTTCTTC. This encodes CASSFSTGRGISSYNEQFF.

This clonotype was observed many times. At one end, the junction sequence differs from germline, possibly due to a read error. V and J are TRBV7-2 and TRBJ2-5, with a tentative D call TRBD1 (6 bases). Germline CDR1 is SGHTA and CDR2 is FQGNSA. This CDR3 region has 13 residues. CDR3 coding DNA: TGCGCCAGCAGCCGGACAGTACAAGAGACCCAGTACTTC. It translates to CASSRTVQETQYF.

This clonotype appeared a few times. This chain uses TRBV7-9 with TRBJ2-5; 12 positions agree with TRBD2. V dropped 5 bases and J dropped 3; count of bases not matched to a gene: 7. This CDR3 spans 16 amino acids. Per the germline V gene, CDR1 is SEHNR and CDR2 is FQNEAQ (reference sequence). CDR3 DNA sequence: TGTGCCAGCAGCCCTCACAGACTAGCGGGGGAAGAGACCCAGTACTTC. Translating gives CASSPHRLAGEETQYF.

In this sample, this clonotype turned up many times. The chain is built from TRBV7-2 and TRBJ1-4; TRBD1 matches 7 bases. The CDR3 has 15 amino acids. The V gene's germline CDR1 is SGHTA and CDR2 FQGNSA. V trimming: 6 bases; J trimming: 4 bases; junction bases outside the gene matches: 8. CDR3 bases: TGTGCCAGCAGATCTACAGGGGTTATTAATGAAAAACTGTTTTTT. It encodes CASRSTGVINEKLFF.

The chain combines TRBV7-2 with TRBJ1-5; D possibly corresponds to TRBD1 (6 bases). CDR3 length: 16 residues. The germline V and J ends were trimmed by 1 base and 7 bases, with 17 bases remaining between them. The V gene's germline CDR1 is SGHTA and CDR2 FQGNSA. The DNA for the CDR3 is TGTGCCAGCAGCTTAGGCCTGGTGGGGGCGGGGCAGCCCCAGCATTTT. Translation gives CASSLGLVGAGQPQHF.

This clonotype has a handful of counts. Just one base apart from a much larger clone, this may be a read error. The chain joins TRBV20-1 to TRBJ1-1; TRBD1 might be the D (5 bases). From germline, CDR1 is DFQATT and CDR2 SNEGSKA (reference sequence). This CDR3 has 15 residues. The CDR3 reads CSVRGIGHLNTEALF. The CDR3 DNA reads TGCAGTGTTAGGGGAATAGGGCACCTGAACACTGAAGCTCTCTTT.